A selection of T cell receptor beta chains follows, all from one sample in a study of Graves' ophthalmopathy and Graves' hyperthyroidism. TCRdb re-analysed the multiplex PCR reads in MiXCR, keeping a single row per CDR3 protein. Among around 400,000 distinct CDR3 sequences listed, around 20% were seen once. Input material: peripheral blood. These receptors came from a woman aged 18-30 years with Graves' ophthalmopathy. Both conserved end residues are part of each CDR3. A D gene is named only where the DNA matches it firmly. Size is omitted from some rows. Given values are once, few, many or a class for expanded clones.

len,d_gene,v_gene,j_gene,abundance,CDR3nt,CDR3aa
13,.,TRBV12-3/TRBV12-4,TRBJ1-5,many,TGTGCCAGCAGTTTGCAACGCAATCAGCCCCAGCATTTT,CASSLQRNQPQHF
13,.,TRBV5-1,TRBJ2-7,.,TGCGCCAGCGGAGTGGACGGCCCCTACGAGCAGTACTTC,CASGVDGPYEQYF
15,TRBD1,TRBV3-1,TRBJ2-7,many,TGTGCCAGCAGCCAGTCCACAGGGGCCATGTACGAGCAGTACTTC,CASSQSTGAMYEQYF
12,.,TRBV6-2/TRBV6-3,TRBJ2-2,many,TGTGCCAGCAGTTACGCGGGGGGGGAGCTGTTTTTT,CASSYAGGELFF
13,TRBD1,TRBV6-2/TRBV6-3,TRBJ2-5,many,TGTGCCAGCATTCGGGACAGTCAAGAGACCCAGTACTTC,CASIRDSQETQYF
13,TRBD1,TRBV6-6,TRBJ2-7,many,TGTGCCAGCAGTTATCGGGACAGGGACGAGCAGTACTTC,CASSYRDRDEQYF
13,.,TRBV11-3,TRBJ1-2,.,TGTGCCTGGAGTGTACGAGGGAACTATGGCTACACCTTC,CAWSVRGNYGYTF
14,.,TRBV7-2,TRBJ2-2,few,TGTGCCAGCAGATGGACAGGGAGGGCCGGGGAGCTGTTTTTT,CASRWTGRAGELFF
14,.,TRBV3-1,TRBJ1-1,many,TGTGCCAGCAGCCAAGGCCATGGGAACACTGAAGCTTTCTTT,CASSQGHGNTEAFF
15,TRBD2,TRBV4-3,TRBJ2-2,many,TGCGCCAGCAGCCAAGGGACTAGCTCCACCGGGGAGCTGTTTTTT,CASSQGTSSTGELFF
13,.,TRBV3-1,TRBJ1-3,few,TGTGCCAGCGGTATGGTAAACGGAAACACCATATATTTT,CASGMVNGNTIYF
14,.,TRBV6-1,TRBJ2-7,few,TGTGCCAGCAGGAAGGGGCAGAACTCCTACGAGCAGTACTTC,CASRKGQNSYEQYF
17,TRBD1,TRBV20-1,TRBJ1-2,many,TGCAGTGCTAGAGACCCGGGACAGGGGGCGTTGTACTATGGCTACACCTTC,CSARDPGQGALYYGYTF
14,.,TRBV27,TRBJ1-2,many,TGTGCCAGCAGTTTCGAGCCACAGGGAGCTGGCTACACCTTC,CASSFEPQGAGYTF
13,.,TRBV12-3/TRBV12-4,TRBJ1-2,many,TGTGCCAGCAGTATGGGGCGGATCTATGGCTACACCTTC,CASSMGRIYGYTF
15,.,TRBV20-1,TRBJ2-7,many,TGCAGTGCCCCGGGAGACCTTCCTGACCCCTACGAGCAGTACTTC,CSAPGDLPDPYEQYF
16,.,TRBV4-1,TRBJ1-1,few,TGCGCCAGCAGCCAGGCGGGACGCCGATCGGACACTGAAGCTTTCTTT,CASSQAGRRSDTEAFF
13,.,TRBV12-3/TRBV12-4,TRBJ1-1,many,TGTGCCAGCAGTTTCCTAAGGGGAACTGAAGCTTTCTTT,CASSFLRGTEAFF
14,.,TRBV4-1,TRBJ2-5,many,TGCGCCAGCAGCCAACAGGGGATGGAAGAGACCCAGTACTTC,CASSQQGMEETQYF
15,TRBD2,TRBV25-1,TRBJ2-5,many,TGTGCCAGCAGTGGACTACTCGGGGGGGGAAAGACCCAGTACTTC,CASSGLLGGGKTQYF
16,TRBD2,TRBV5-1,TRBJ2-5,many,TGCGCCAGCAGCTTACCCGGGCTAGCGGTACAAGAGACCCAGTACTTC,CASSLPGLAVQETQYF
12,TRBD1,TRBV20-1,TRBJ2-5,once,TGCAGTGGGAACAGGGGACAAGAGACCCAGTACTTC,CSGNRGQETQYF
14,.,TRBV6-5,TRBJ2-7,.,TGTGCCAGCAGTTACAACGGGGATCCCTACGAGCAGTACTTC,CASSYNGDPYEQYF
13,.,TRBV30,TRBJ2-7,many,TGTGCCTGGAGGTCCACTAAGGGCCCCGAGCAGTACTTC,CAWRSTKGPEQYF
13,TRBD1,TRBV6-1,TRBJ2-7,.,TGTGCCAGCAGTAGGACAGGGGGGCTCGAGCAGTACTTC,CASSRTGGLEQYF
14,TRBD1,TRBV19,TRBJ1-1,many,TGTGCCAGTAGTATGTCAGGGGGCCGGACTGAAGCTTTCTTT,CASSMSGGRTEAFF
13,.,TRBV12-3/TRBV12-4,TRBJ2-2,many,TGTGCCAGCAGTTTGCACGGGACCGGGGAGCTGTTTTTT,CASSLHGTGELFF
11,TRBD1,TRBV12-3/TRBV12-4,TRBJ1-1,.,TGTGCCAGCAGGATGGGACAGGGGACTTTCTTT,CASRMGQGTFF
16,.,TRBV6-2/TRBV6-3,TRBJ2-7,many,TGTGCCAGCAGTTACTTGAGGACTGGAAGTTCCTACGAGCAGTACTTC,CASSYLRTGSSYEQYF
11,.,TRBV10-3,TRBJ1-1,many,TGTGCCATCAGTGAGTCGATGGAAGCTTTCTTT,CAISESMEAFF
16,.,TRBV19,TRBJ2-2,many,TGTGCCAGTAGGCCAGGGGCAGGGTCACGCACCGGGGAGCTGTTTTTT,CASRPGAGSRTGELFF
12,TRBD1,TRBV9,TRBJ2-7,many,TGTGCCAGCAGCGTAACAGGGGGTGAGCAGTACTTC,CASSVTGGEQYF